This passage covers 24 T cell receptor beta chains from one sample sequenced in a study of shared clonotypes between healthy human individuals. Naive CD8 populations comprised CD45RO-negative cells positively selected for CCR7, excluding terminally differentiated effector memory CD45RA+ cells. Measured with immunoSEQ multiplex PCR; TCRdb has only the in-frame clones, and not every one. The data hold hundreds of thousands of clones, with roughly 92% observed a single time. The specimen sequenced was naive CD8+ T cells sorted from blood. The receptors originated from a young man in good health.

This chain connects TRBV7-2 to TRBJ1-5; no reliable D call. The CDR3 covers 15 residues. V shed 5 bases and J shed 0 bases, with 11 bases lying between them. Germline V CDR1 and CDR2: SGHTA, FQGNSA. The CDR3 nucleotides read TGTGCCAGCAGCGTGGGCACCTATAGCAATCAGCCCCAGCATTTT. Its translation is CASSVGTYSNQPQHF. The whole variable domain, remainder taken from reference TRBV7-2 and TRBJ1-5, is GAGVSQSPSNKVTEKGKDVELRCDPISGHTALYWYRQSLGQGLEFLIYFQGNSAPDKSGLPSDRFSAERTGGSVSTLTIQRTQQEDSAVYLCASSVGTYSNQPQHFGDGTRLSIL.

A word on this clone: Other DNA sequences in the same sample also yield this CDR3. This chain uses TRBV19 with TRBJ2-7; TRBD1 matches 9 bases. Germline-derived CDR1 and CDR2 are LNHDA and SQIVND (reference sequence). V was clipped by 4 bases and J by 4 bases; unmatched bases: 2. This CDR3 spans 13 amino acids. CDR3 in amino acids: CASSKGQGYEQYF. The DNA of the CDR3 is TGTGCCAGTAGTAAGGGACAGGGTTACGAGCAGTACTTC.

This chain uses TRBV25-1 with TRBJ1-4; no definite D call. Germline-derived CDR1 and CDR2 are MGHDK and SYGVNS. Trimming took off 2 bases at V and 7 bases at J, with 8 bases between the two ends. The CDR3 runs 13 residues. CDR3 protein: CASSEAMGEKLFF. The CDR3 DNA sequence: TGTGCCAGCAGTGAAGCAATGGGTGAAAAACTGTTTTTT.

V and J are TRBV7-2 and TRBJ2-7, with D uncertain. The CDR3 is 14 residues long. Germline CDR1 SGHTA, CDR2 FQGNSA. Trimming shortened V by 3 bases and J by 2 bases, and 11 bases separated the two germline ends. CDR3 loop: CASSLRELTYEQYF. DNA of the CDR3: TGTGCCAGCAGCTTGAGAGAGTTAACCTACGAGCAGTACTTC.

The V gene is TRBV29-1, the J gene TRBJ2-1; D possibly corresponds to TRBD2 (6 bases). This CDR3 region has 12 residues. V lost 6 bases and J 7 bases, leaving 13 bases between the germline ends. CDR1 and CDR2 (germline): SQVTM, ANQGSEA. The CDR3 reads CSVLDRGNEQFF. The CDR3 nucleotides are TGCAGCGTACTGGACCGGGGGAATGAGCAGTTCTTC.

V gene TRBV5-1 combines with J gene TRBJ1-1; unclear D gene. Germline CDR1 SGHRS, CDR2 YFSETQ. The CDR3 covers 14 residues. The germline V and J ends were trimmed by 5 bases and 0 bases, with 11 bases remaining between them. The CDR3 DNA reads TGCGCCAGCAGTACTTGGAGCATGAACACTGAAGCTTTCTTT. Its translation: CASSTWSMNTEAFF.

The genes are TRBV6-1 and TRBJ2-2, with a possible D match to TRBD2 (6 bases). V was cut by 2 bases and J by 8 bases, with 21 bases left in between. This CDR3 region has 17 residues. From germline, CDR1 is MNHNS and CDR2 SASEGT. DNA of the CDR3: TGTGCCAGCAGTGAAAACGGACTAATTTCAGTAACAGGGGAGCTGTTTTTT. Translated, it gives CASSENGLISVTGELFF.

The chain has TRBV14 and TRBJ2-1; perhaps TRBD1 as D (5 bases). CDR3 length: 18 amino acids. CDR1 is SGHDN, CDR2 FVKESK, per germline. The V and J ends lost 0 bases and 5 bases respectively, with 20 bases between them. CDR3 nucleotides: TGTGCCAGCAGCCAAGATCTTTGGACGCAGGGTGGACACAATGAGCAGTTCTTC. Translating gives CASSQDLWTQGGHNEQFF.

This clone was seen repeatedly, ten times or more. The rearrangement joins TRBV6-4 to TRBJ2-2, with a possible D match to TRBD2 (5 bases). V lost 2 bases to trimming and J lost 1 base, with 8 bases between them. Germline CDR1 MRHNA, CDR2 SNTAGT. CDR3 length equals 15 residues. The DNA for the CDR3 is TGTGCCAGCAGTGACGGGAGAGGGAACACCGGGGAGCTGTTTTTT. It codes for CASSDGRGNTGELFF.

V gene TRBV27 combines with J gene TRBJ2-1; TRBD1 or TRBD2 may be the D gene (7 bases each). This CDR3 is 14 amino acids long. Germline V gene lookup returns CDR1 MNHEY and CDR2 SMNVEV (reference sequence). V was pared by 6 bases and J by 8 bases, with 17 bases between. CDR3 in amino acids: CASSLGGGSYEQFF. As DNA, the CDR3 is TGTGCCAGCAGCCTAGGGGGCGGGAGTTATGAGCAGTTCTTC.

V and J are TRBV27 and TRBJ2-1; D is possibly TRBD1 or TRBD2 (5 bases each). The CDR3 totals 19 residues. The germline CDR1 and CDR2 sequences are MNHEY and SMNVEV (reference sequence). V gave up 2 bases and J gave up 1 base, with 21 bases separating them. The CDR3 here is CASSLEGWGSARSYNEQFF. CDR3 coding DNA: TGTGCCAGCAGTTTAGAGGGGTGGGGTTCAGCTCGGTCCTACAATGAGCAGTTCTTC.

This chain connects TRBV27 to TRBJ2-3; no definite D call. V gave up 3 bases and J gave up 1 base, with 8 bases separating them. The CDR3 loop spans 14 amino acids. Germline-derived CDR1 and CDR2 are MNHEY and SMNVEV (reference sequence). The CDR3 DNA reads TGTGCCAGCAGTTTGTTTCTTGGCACAGATACGCAGTATTTT. Its translation: CASSLFLGTDTQYF.

This chain connects TRBV15 to TRBJ2-7, with D perhaps assigned TRBD1 or TRBD2 (5 bases each). CDR1 and CDR2 (germline): LNHNV, YYDKDF (reference sequence). CDR3 length: 14 amino acids. Trimming removed 5 bases at V and 2 bases at J, with 13 bases between. CDR3 residues: CATSENQGAYEQYF. CDR3 coding DNA: TGTGCCACCAGCGAGAATCAGGGAGCCTACGAGCAGTACTTC.

V usage is TRBV27 and J usage is TRBJ2-7, with D perhaps matching TRBD2 (5 bases). The CDR3 loop spans 17 amino acids. V lost 5 bases and J lost 11, with 31 bases in between. The V gene's germline CDR1 is MNHEY and CDR2 SMNVEV (reference sequence). As DNA, the CDR3 is TGTGCCAGCAGTCCCCGAGGTATGGCTAGCAGCCTCTACGAAGAGTACTTC. This sequence encodes CASSPRGMASSLYEEYF.

To note about this clone: Other nucleotide sequences from this sample produce the same CDR3. This sequence joins TRBV27 and TRBJ2-2, with D perhaps being TRBD1 or TRBD2 (5 bases each). The V and J ends lost 6 bases and 4 bases respectively, with 9 bases between them. The CDR3 contains 13 residues. Looked up from germline, CDR1 is MNHEY and CDR2 is SMNVEV (reference sequence). CDR3: CASSPGTTGELFF. The CDR3 DNA reads TGTGCCAGCAGCCCGGGGACCACCGGGGAGCTGTTTTTT.

This clone has only one observation. The chain has TRBV7-9 and TRBJ1-2; TRBD1 matches 9 bases. Trimming at V came to 5 bases and at J to 8 bases, leaving 12 bases not matched to a gene. The germline V gene encodes CDR1 SEHNR and CDR2 FQNEAQ (reference sequence). The CDR3 sequence is 15 residues long. This chain's CDR3 is CASSLGTGSIQGYTF. CDR3 DNA sequence: TGTGCCAGCAGCCTTGGGACAGGGTCTATTCAGGGCTACACCTTC.

This clone was seen only once. The chain is built from TRBV13 and TRBJ2-1; D not certain. Germline V lookup: CDR1 PRHDT, CDR2 FYEKMQ (reference sequence). The CDR3 has 15 residues. Deletions cut 5 bases from V and 5 bases from J, with 16 bases between. The CDR3 loop is CASSLTGRAHNEQFF. As DNA, the CDR3 is TGTGCCAGCAGCCTAACTGGTCGGGCCCACAATGAGCAGTTCTTC.

This clone was detected a few times. J is TRBJ2-7 and V is TRBV28; the match to TRBD2 covers 9 bases. Trimming removed 8 bases from V and 2 bases from J; junction bases left unmatched: 4. The CDR3 is 13 residues long. Germline V gene data show CDR1 as MDHEN and CDR2 as SYDVKM. Here the CDR3 reads CASEGLATYEQYF. CDR3 coding DNA: TGTGCCAGCGAGGGACTAGCTACCTACGAGCAGTACTTC. The full variable domain, with the rest looked up from reference TRBV28 and TRBJ2-7, is DVKVTQSSRYLVKRTGEKVFLECVQDMDHENMFWYRQDPGLGLRLIYFSYDVKMKEKGDIPEGYSVSREKKERFSLILESASTNQTSMYLCASEGLATYEQYFGPGTRLTVT.

The chain combines TRBV30 with TRBJ2-2; 9 nucleotides match TRBD1. Germline V CDR1 and CDR2: GTSNPN, SVGIG (reference sequence). The CDR3 consists of 14 residues. V shed 3 bases, J shed 6 bases, and the junction held 5 bases outside the gene matches. DNA for the CDR3: TGTGCCTGGAGGCCGGGACAGGGCCCCGGGGAGCTGTTTTTT. Its protein product is CAWRPGQGPGELFF.

The chain is built from TRBV7-9 and TRBJ2-7, with 12 positions matching TRBD2. The germline V gene has CDR1 SEHNR and CDR2 FQNEAQ (reference sequence). The J segment lost 2 bases and the V segment lost 6 bases, leaving 5 bases of the junction unmatched. This CDR3 region has 15 residues. CDR3 residues: CASSKTSGSAYEQYF. CDR3 DNA sequence: TGTGCCAGCAGTAAGACTAGCGGGAGCGCCTACGAGCAGTACTTC.

This clone appeared once. CDR3 loop: CASSDSLAGSGTDTQYF. The CDR3 nucleotides read TGTGCCAGCAGCGACAGCCTAGCGGGATCTGGGACAGATACGCAGTATTTT. The chain joins TRBV9 to TRBJ2-3, with 9 bases lining up with TRBD2. This CDR3 is 17 amino acids long. The trim removed 3 bases at V and 3 bases at J, leaving 11 bases unmatched. CDR1 is SGDLS, CDR2 YYNGEE, per germline.

The J gene is TRBJ2-3, the V gene TRBV27; TRBD2 might be the D (5 bases). CDR3 size: 14 residues. Germline assignment: CDR1 MNHEY and CDR2 SMNVEV (reference sequence). The V and J ends lost 8 bases and 0 bases respectively, with 12 bases between them. CDR3: CASSPGISTDTQYF. In DNA, the CDR3 is TGTGCCAGCTCCCCCGGGATTAGCACAGATACGCAGTATTTT.

V is TRBV28 and J is TRBJ2-3; 9 bases line up with TRBD2. The CDR3 is made up of 15 amino acids. Unmatched junction bases numbered 8, after V lost 7 bases and J lost 3 bases. CDR1 is MDHEN, CDR2 SYDVKM, per germline. Here the CDR3 reads CASTLAGDRTDTQYF. As DNA, the CDR3 is TGTGCCAGCACCTTAGCGGGAGATCGAACAGATACGCAGTATTTT.

This chain links TRBV14 with TRBJ2-2; D perhaps matches TRBD1 (5 bases). Germline CDR1 and CDR2: SGHDN and FVKESK. The length of the CDR3 is 18 residues. Trimming removed 0 bases at V and 2 bases at J, with 16 bases between. The CDR3 protein is CASSQEAPGFTNTGELFF. In DNA, the CDR3 is TGTGCCAGCAGCCAAGAGGCCCCAGGGTTTACCAACACCGGGGAGCTGTTTTTT.